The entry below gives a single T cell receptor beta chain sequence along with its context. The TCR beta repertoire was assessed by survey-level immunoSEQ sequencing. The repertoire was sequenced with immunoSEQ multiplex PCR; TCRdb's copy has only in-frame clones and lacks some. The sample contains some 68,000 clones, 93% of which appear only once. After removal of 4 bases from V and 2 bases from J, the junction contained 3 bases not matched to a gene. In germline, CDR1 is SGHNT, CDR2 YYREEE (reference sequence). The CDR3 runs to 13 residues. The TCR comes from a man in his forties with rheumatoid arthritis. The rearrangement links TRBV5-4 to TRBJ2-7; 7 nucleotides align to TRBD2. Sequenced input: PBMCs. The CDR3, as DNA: TGTGCCAGCAGCGGCGGGACTACCTACGAGCAGTACTTC. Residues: CASSGGTTYEQYF.